Shown below are 18 T cell receptor beta chains from a single sample sequenced in a study of cytomegalovirus exposure and HLA in healthy donors. PCR used 60 Vbeta primers and 13 Jbeta primers. TCRdb keeps only in-frame clones here, not all; method: immunoSEQ multiplex PCR. The sample includes 150,000 to 200,000 clones, roughly three quarters seen only once; the top ten take 1.6%. Sequencing was done on a sample of PBMCs. The source is a woman aged 45-59 years in good health and CMV-seronegative.

The chain employs TRBV5-4 and TRBJ2-6; possibly TRBD1 for D (6 bases). There are 16 residues in the CDR3. V gave up 0 bases and J gave up 0 bases, with 7 bases separating them. CDR1 and CDR2 (germline): SGHNT, YYREEE (reference sequence). CDR3 coding DNA: TGTGCCAGCAGCTTGGCCAGGGGCTCTGGGGCCAACGTCCTGACTTTC. It translates to CASSLARGSGANVLTF.

V and J are TRBV7-2 and TRBJ1-2, with D perhaps matching TRBD1 (5 bases). The germline CDR1 and CDR2 sequences are SGHTA and FQGNSA. This CDR3 has 14 amino acids. V lost 5 bases, J lost 4 bases, and 14 bases lay in between. This CDR3 is CASSHKGSPYGYTF. The CDR3 nucleotides are TGTGCCAGCAGCCACAAGGGGTCCCCCTATGGCTACACCTTC.

The chain carries TRBV5-4 and TRBJ1-1, with 7 bases identical to TRBD1. With 4 bases clipped from V and 1 base from J, the junction kept 7 bases outside the gene matches. There are 15 residues in the CDR3. The V gene's germline CDR1 is SGHNT and CDR2 YYREEE (reference sequence). The CDR3 bases are TGTGCCAGCAGCCCTCACAGGGGAGGGAACACTGAAGCTTTCTTT. Amino acid sequence: CASSPHRGGNTEAFF.

CDR3 amino acids: CASSDPDRSSYEQYF. DNA of the CDR3: TGTGCCAGCAGTGACCCCGACAGGAGTTCCTACGAGCAGTACTTC. The chain couples TRBV6-1 to TRBJ2-7; weak D call: TRBD1 (6 bases). CDR1 and CDR2 (germline): MNHNS, SASEGT. Trimming stripped 3 bases from V and 1 base from J, with 13 bases between. CDR3 length: 15 residues.

The V gene is TRBV11-2, the J gene TRBJ2-3; D perhaps matches TRBD2 (5 bases). V was cut by 6 bases and J by 4 bases, with 20 bases left in between. The CDR3 length is 16 residues. Germline lookup yields CDR1 SGHAT and CDR2 FQNNGV. The CDR3 protein is CASSPISGKASDTQYF. Here the CDR3 DNA reads TGTGCCAGCAGTCCCATATCGGGGAAGGCATCAGATACGCAGTATTTT.

The genes are TRBV5-1 and TRBJ1-3, with unresolved D. V dropped 1 base and J dropped 1 base, with 6 bases sitting between them. The CDR3 is made up of 14 amino acids. CDR1 is SGHRS and CDR2 is YFSETQ in the germline V gene. This CDR3 reads CASSLPGSGNTIYF. The CDR3 bases are TGCGCCAGCAGCTTGCCGGGGTCTGGAAACACCATATATTTT.

A few counts support this clone. The CDR3 loop is CATSKAQGAYEQYF. The DNA for the CDR3 is TGTGCCACCAGCAAAGCCCAGGGGGCTTACGAGCAGTACTTC. The V call is TRBV15, the J call TRBJ2-7, with 8 bases that match TRBD1. The V gene's germline CDR1 is LNHNV and CDR2 YYDKDF (reference sequence). This CDR3 region has 14 residues. After removal of 4 bases from V and 4 bases from J, the junction contained 6 bases not matched to a gene. Complete variable domain (other parts from reference TRBV15 and TRBJ2-7): DAMVIQNPRYQVTQFGKPVTLSCSQTLNHNVMYWYQQKSSQAPKLLFHYYDKDFNNEADTPDNFQSRRPNTSFCFLDIRSPGLGDTAMYLCATSKAQGAYEQYFGPGTRLTVT.

This clone has a handful of counts. The genes are TRBV5-1 and TRBJ1-2; TRBD1 agrees at 8 bases. J lost 2 bases, V lost 0 bases, and 6 bases had no gene match. This CDR3 has 16 amino acids. The germline CDR1 and CDR2 sequences are SGHRS and YFSETQ. The CDR3 loop is CASSLAGTGSNYGYTF. The CDR3, as DNA: TGCGCCAGCAGCTTGGCCGGGACAGGTTCGAACTATGGCTACACCTTC.

The chain is built from TRBV7-3 and TRBJ2-1, with D hard to call. The germline V and J ends were trimmed by 2 bases and 0 bases, with 5 bases remaining between them. Germline values: CDR1 SGHTA, CDR2 FQGTGA. This CDR3 is built from 14 residues. The CDR3 nucleotides are TGTGCCAGCAGCTTAGCGGCCTCCTACAATGAGCAGTTCTTC. It yields the protein CASSLAASYNEQFF.

The count of this clone is one. The chain recombines TRBV11-2 with TRBJ1-6, with a weak D call TRBD1 (5 bases). The germline V and J ends were trimmed by 1 base and 7 bases, with 23 bases remaining between them. Germline V gene sequence: CDR1 SGHAT, CDR2 FQNNGV. The CDR3 runs 19 residues. The chain's CDR3 is CASSLVKFFPRDGNSPLHF. For the CDR3, the DNA is TGTGCCAGCAGCTTAGTTAAATTCTTCCCCAGGGATGGGAATTCACCCCTCCACTTT.

This clone was found once. The J gene is TRBJ2-7, the V gene TRBV27; 7 positions match TRBD1. Germline V gives CDR1 MNHEY, CDR2 SMNVEV (reference sequence). J gave up 0 bases and V 8 bases, and 4 bases lay outside the gene matches. The CDR3 loop spans 13 amino acids. CDR3 coding DNA: TGTGCCAGCCGGTCAGGGGGCTCCTACGAGCAGTACTTC. Amino acids: CASRSGGSYEQYF.

The chain recombines TRBV7-2 with TRBJ1-6; D might be TRBD1 (5 bases). The CDR3 is made up of 16 amino acids. The V end lost 5 bases, the J end lost 0 bases, and 11 bases lay between the germline ends. The germline CDR1 and CDR2 sequences are SGHTA and FQGNSA. CDR3 protein: CASSRRGSSYNSPLHF. CDR3 sequence (DNA): TGTGCCAGCAGCCGAAGGGGCAGCTCCTATAATTCACCCCTCCACTTT.

V and J are TRBV9 and TRBJ2-3; D is unclear. Germline assignment: CDR1 SGDLS and CDR2 YYNGEE. V gave up 0 bases and J gave up 6 bases, with 14 bases separating them. This CDR3 has 15 residues. As DNA, the CDR3 is TGTGCCAGCAGCGTAGAAGCGAACCTGTTGGATACGCAGTATTTT. Translated: CASSVEANLLDTQYF.

The chain employs TRBV19 and TRBJ2-3; D is unclear. CDR1 and CDR2 (germline): LNHDA, SQIVND (reference sequence). CDR3 length equals 11 residues. Trimming removed 8 bases at V and 6 bases at J, with 9 bases between. CDR3: CASGDSDTQYF. In DNA form, the CDR3 reads TGTGCCAGTGGAGACTCGGATACGCAGTATTTT.

This sequence joins TRBV7-8 and TRBJ1-1, with D possibly being TRBD1 (5 bases). The CDR3 loop spans 14 amino acids. The ends were cut back, 3 bases at V and 4 bases at J, with 12 bases in the middle. Germline V gives CDR1 SGHVS, CDR2 FQNEAQ. CDR3 DNA sequence: TGTGCCAGCAGCTTTGGTGGGGGAGGCACTGAAGCTTTCTTT. Its protein product is CASSFGGGGTEAFF.

The gene calls are TRBV7-2 and TRBJ1-1; TRBD1 might be the D (6 bases). Trimming shortened V by 6 bases and J by 0 bases, and 17 bases separated the two germline ends. The CDR3 sequence is 16 residues long. Germline V gives CDR1 SGHTA, CDR2 FQGNSA. This CDR3 is CASRRAGARVNTEAFF. CDR3 coding DNA: TGTGCCAGCAGACGGGCGGGGGCGAGGGTGAACACTGAAGCTTTCTTT.

The chain combines TRBV10-2 with TRBJ1-5; 8 positions agree with TRBD1. Germline values: CDR1 WSHSY, CDR2 SAAADI. Trimming cost V 3 bases and J 4 bases; bases outside gene matches: 5. CDR3 length: 15 amino acids. The CDR3 loop reads CASSESDRVNQPQHF. CDR3 bases: TGCGCCAGCAGTGAATCGGACAGGGTGAATCAGCCCCAGCATTTT.

This clone is a singleton in its sample. V is TRBV7-2 and J is TRBJ1-5, with a tentative D call TRBD1 (6 bases). V lost 4 bases, J lost 4 bases, and 17 bases lay in between. The CDR3 totals 16 residues. The germline CDR1 and CDR2 sequences are SGHTA and FQGNSA. The CDR3 nucleotides are TGTGCCAGCAGCTCCGGCGACAGGCTTCTTAATCAGCCCCAGCATTTT. The encoded protein is CASSSGDRLLNQPQHF.